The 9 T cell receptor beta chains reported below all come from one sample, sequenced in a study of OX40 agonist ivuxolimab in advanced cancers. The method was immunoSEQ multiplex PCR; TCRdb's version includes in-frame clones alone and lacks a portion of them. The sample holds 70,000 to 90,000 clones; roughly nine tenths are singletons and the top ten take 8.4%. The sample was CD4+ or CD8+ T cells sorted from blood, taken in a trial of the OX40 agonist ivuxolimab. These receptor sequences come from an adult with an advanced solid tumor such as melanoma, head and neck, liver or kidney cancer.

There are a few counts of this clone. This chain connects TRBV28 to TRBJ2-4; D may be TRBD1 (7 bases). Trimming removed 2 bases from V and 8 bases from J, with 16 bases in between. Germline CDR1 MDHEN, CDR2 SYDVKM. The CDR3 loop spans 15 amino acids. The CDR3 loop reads CASSLGGGEGYIQYF. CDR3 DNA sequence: TGTGCCAGCAGTTTAGGAGGGGGCGAAGGGTACATTCAGTACTTC.

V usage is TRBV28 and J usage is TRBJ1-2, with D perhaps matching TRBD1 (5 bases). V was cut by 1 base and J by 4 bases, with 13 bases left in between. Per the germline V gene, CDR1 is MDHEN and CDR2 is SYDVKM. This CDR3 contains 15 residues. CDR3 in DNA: TGTGCCAGCAGTTTATATGGCAGGGCCGGCTATGGCTACACCTTC. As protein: CASSLYGRAGYGYTF.

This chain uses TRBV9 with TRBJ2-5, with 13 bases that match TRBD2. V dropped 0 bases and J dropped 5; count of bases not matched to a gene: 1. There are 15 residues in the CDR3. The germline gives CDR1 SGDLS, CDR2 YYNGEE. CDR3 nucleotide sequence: TGTGCCAGCAGCGTAGTGGGACTAGCGGGGGAGACCCAGTACTTC. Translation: CASSVVGLAGETQYF.

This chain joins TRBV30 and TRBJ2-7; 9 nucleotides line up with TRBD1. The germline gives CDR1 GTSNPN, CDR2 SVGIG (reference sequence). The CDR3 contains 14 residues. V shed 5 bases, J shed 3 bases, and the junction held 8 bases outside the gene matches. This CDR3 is CAWATAGQGYEQYF. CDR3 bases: TGTGCCTGGGCGACCGCGGGACAGGGCTACGAGCAGTACTTC. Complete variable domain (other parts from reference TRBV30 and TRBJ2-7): SQTIHQWPATLVQPVGSPLSLECTVEGTSNPNLYWYRQAAGRGLQLLFYSVGIGQISSEVPQNLSASRPQDRQFILSSKKLLLSDSGFYLCAWATAGQGYEQYFGPGTRLTVT.

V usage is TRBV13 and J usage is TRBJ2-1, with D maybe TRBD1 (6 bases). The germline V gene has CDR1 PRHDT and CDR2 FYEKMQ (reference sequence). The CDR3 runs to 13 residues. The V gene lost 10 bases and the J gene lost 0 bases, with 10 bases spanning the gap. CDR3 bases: TGTGCCACAGGGGTGAGCTCCTACAATGAGCAGTTCTTC. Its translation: CATGVSSYNEQFF.

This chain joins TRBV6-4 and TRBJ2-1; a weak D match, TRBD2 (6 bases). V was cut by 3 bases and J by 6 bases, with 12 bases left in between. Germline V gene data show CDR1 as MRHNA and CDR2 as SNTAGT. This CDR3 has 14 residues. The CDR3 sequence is CASSEASAGNEQFF. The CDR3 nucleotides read TGTGCCAGCAGTGAAGCTAGCGCAGGCAATGAGCAGTTCTTC.

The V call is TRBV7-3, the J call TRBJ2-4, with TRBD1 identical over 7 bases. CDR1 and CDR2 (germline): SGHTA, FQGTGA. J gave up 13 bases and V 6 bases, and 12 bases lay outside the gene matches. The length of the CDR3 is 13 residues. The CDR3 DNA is TGTGCCAGCAGGCAATCCGGGACAGTGGGACAGTACTTC. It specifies CASRQSGTVGQYF.

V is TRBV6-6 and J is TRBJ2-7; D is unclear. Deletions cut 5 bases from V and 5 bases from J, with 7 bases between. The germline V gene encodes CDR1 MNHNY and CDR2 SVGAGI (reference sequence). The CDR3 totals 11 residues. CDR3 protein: CASSELNEQYF. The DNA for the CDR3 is TGTGCCAGCAGTGAGTTAAACGAGCAGTACTTC.

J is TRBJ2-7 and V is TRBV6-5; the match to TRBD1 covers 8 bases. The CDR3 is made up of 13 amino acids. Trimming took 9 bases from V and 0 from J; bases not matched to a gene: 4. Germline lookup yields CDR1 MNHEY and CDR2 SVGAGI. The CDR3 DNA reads TGTGCCAGTACAGGGGGGAGCTCCTACGAGCAGTACTTC. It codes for CASTGGSSYEQYF.